Listed below are T cell receptor beta chains from one sample, sequenced in a study of beta chain features in type 1 diabetes. Clones were read by immunoSEQ multiplex PCR, and TCRdb kept only the in-frame ones, dropping some. The table includes 240,000 or so clones, about a fifth detected once. The sample comprised naive CD4+ T cells from blood. These receptors originate from a woman in her thirties or forties with type 1 diabetes. Both conserved end residues are part of each CDR3. A D gene is named only where the DNA matches it firmly. Expanded clones get a size class; other rows say once, few or many, or leave the size out.

V,D,size,J,DNA,CDR3
TRBV7-3,.,.,TRBJ1-5,TGTGCCAGCATCGTATCGGGGGACAGCAATCAGCCCCAGCATTTT,CASIVSGDSNQPQHF
TRBV28,.,.,TRBJ2-5,TGTGCCAGCAGGCCTGGGGGGGCCGGAATGGAGACCCAGTACTTC,CASRPGGAGMETQYF
TRBV19,.,.,TRBJ2-5,TGTGCCAGTAGTGGACACCGTATCGAGACCCAGTACTTC,CASSGHRIETQYF
TRBV30,.,.,TRBJ2-1,TGTGCCTGGAGTGTATGGAGGAGAGTCAACAATGAGCAGTTCTTC,CAWSVWRRVNNEQFF
TRBV4-3,.,.,TRBJ1-2,TGCGCCAGCAGCCATTTGACAGAAAACTATGGCTACACCTTC,CASSHLTENYGYTF
TRBV30,TRBD1,few,TRBJ1-1,TGTGCCTGGAGTGCCGACAGGGGTGAAGCTTTCTTT,CAWSADRGEAFF
TRBV4-3,.,.,TRBJ1-1,TGCGCCAGCAGCCTTGGGACACAGAACACTGAAGCTTTCTTT,CASSLGTQNTEAFF
TRBV20-1,.,.,TRBJ2-4,TGCAGTGCTGGCGGGATAAACATTCAGTACTTC,CSAGGINIQYF
TRBV18,.,few,TRBJ2-1,TGTGCCAGCTCGCGGCGCGGTAGCTCCTACAATGAGCAGTTCTTC,CASSRRGSSYNEQFF
TRBV30,.,.,TRBJ1-5,TGTGCCTGGAGTGTACTCGGCAGGGAGGGAGGCAATCAGCCCCAGCATTTT,CAWSVLGREGGNQPQHF
TRBV7-2,.,few,TRBJ2-3,TGTGCCAGCACCACCAGGGATACGCAGTATTTT,CASTTRDTQYF
TRBV5-6,TRBD2,.,TRBJ2-1,TGTGCCAGCAGCTTGATTGCCGGGACTAGCGGGAGAGTGAAGCAGTTCTTC,CASSLIAGTSGRVKQFF
TRBV28,.,few,TRBJ2-3,TGTGCCAGCAGCTCTACAGGGCTCACAGATACGCAGTATTTT,CASSSTGLTDTQYF
TRBV7-2,TRBD1,.,TRBJ1-2,TGTGCCAGCAGGGACAGGGGGCCGAATGGCTACACCTTC,CASRDRGPNGYTF
TRBV21-1,.,few,TRBJ1-2,TGTGCCAGCAGCAAAGTGGACGGGGGGATGGAAACCTTC,CASSKVDGGMETF
TRBV9,TRBD2,once,TRBJ2-1,TGTGCCAGCAGCGTAGGCGGGGGGGCCTACAATGAGCAGTTCTTC,CASSVGGGAYNEQFF
TRBV18,.,few,TRBJ2-3,TGTGCCAGCTCACCATTTCCTCTCGGCGGGGCGGCGTCAGATACGCAGTATTTT,CASSPFPLGGAASDTQYF
TRBV29-1,TRBD1,.,TRBJ1-1,TGCAGCGTTCTGACAGGGAGGAACACTGAAGCTTTCTTT,CSVLTGRNTEAFF
TRBV2,TRBD1,.,TRBJ1-6,TGTGCCAGCAGTCTTTTGGTACAGGGGAATTCACCCCTCCACTTT,CASSLLVQGNSPLHF